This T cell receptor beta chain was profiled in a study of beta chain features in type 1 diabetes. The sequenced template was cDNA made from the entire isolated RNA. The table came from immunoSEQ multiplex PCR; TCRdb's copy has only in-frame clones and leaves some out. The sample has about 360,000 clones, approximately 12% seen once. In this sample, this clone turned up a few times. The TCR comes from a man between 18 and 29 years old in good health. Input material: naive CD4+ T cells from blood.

CDR3 protein: CATSSRGNTEAFF. The CDR3 coding sequence is TGTGCCACCAGCAGTCGGGGGAACACTGAAGCTTTCTTT. The V and J genes are TRBV15 and TRBJ1-1; D gene ambiguous. CDR1 LNHNV and CDR2 YYDKDF come from the germline V gene (reference sequence). V was trimmed by 3 bases and J by 1 base, leaving 6 bases between them. The CDR3 has 13 residues.